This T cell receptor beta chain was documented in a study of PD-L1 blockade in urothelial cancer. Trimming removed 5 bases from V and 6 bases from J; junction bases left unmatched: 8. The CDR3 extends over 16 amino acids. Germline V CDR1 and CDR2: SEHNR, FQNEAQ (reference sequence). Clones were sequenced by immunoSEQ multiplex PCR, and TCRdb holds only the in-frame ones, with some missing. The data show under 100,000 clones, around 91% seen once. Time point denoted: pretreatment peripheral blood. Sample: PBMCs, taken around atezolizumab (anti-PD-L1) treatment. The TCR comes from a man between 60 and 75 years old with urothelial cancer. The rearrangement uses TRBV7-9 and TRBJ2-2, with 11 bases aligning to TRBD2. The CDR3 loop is CASSLTSGGGAGELFF. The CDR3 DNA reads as TGTGCCAGCAGCCTCACTAGCGGGGGAGGCGCCGGGGAGCTGTTTTTT.